This T cell receptor (beta chain) was sequenced in a study of somatic mutations in cytotoxic T cells in rheumatoid arthritis. CDR3 length: 14 amino acids. Germline assignment: CDR1 MNHEY and CDR2 SVGAGI. The V gene lost 5 bases and the J gene lost 0 bases, with 11 bases spanning the gap. Clones were sequenced by immunoSEQ multiplex PCR, and TCRdb holds only the in-frame ones, with some missing. Counted here are about 20,000 clones, 70% to 85% occurring once; the ten biggest clones make up approximately 5.3%. Input material: CD8+ T cells sorted from blood. This rearrangement joins TRBV6-5 to TRBJ2-7; weak D call: TRBD1 (5 bases). This TCR was sampled from a man in his sixties in good health. CDR3 in amino acids: CASSEQAFSYEQYF. CDR3 nucleotides: TGTGCCAGCAGTGAACAGGCATTCTCCTACGAGCAGTACTTC.